The clone carrying this T cell receptor (beta chain) was observed a single time. This record comes from a study of technical replicates of blood from a few donors. Germline V gene sequence: CDR1 SGHVS, CDR2 FNYEAQ. The V gene end was trimmed by 2 bases and the J gene end by 1 base; junction bases not matched to a gene: 3. The CDR3 length is 15 residues. Sequencing used immunoSEQ multiplex PCR; TCRdb keeps in-frame clones, though not all of them. This table holds under 110,000 clones, approximately 96% found once. The chain recombines TRBV7-6 with TRBJ2-5; 8 nucleotides agree with TRBD2. Sequencing was carried out using T cells isolated from PBMCs. The sequence was collected from a human donor in good health. CDR3 amino acids: CASSLIAGLQETQYF. CDR3 in DNA: TGTGCCAGCAGCTTAATAGCGGGGCTCCAAGAGACCCAGTACTTC.